The next 21 T cell receptor beta chains were all read from a single sample in a study of blood T cell repertoires in COVID-19. Clones were read by immunoSEQ multiplex PCR, and TCRdb kept only the in-frame ones, dropping some. Seen here are some 190,000 clones, nearly 80% observed once, and the top ten hold 13% to 15%. The sample taken for sequencing was PBMCs or T cells enriched from blood (not recorded which). These TCRs come from a man in his sixties who had been exposed to COVID-19.

CDR3 loop: CASSLALGQGETQYF. CDR3 nucleotides: TGCGCCAGCAGCTTGGCCCTAGGACAGGGGGAGACCCAGTACTTC. The chain recombines TRBV5-1 with TRBJ2-5; TRBD1 agrees at 9 bases. V lost 0 bases and J lost 5; bases outside the gene matches: 5. The CDR3 totals 15 residues. Germline CDR1 reads SGHRS; CDR2 reads YFSETQ.

The chain links TRBV24-1 to TRBJ2-7, with 15 bases aligning to TRBD2. CDR3 length: 13 residues. Looked up from germline, CDR1 is KGHDR and CDR2 is SFDVKD. With V trimmed by 8 bases and J by 6 bases, 1 base remained unmatched. The CDR3 DNA reads as TGTGCCACCATGGGACTAGCGGGAGGCGAGCAGTACTTC. This translates into CATMGLAGGEQYF.

The chain employs TRBV6-5 and TRBJ2-7; 9 bases are shared with TRBD2. Germline values: CDR1 MNHEY, CDR2 SVGAGI. The CDR3 covers 15 residues. V lost 8 bases and J lost 3; bases outside the gene matches: 11. The CDR3 protein is CASGAGAGGLYEQYF. Here the CDR3 DNA reads TGTGCCAGCGGCGCGGGGGCGGGAGGGCTCTACGAGCAGTACTTC.

Concerning this clone itself: Additional DNA sequences in this sample encode the identical CDR3. This rearrangement joins TRBV29-1 to TRBJ1-2; D unclear. Germline-derived CDR1 and CDR2 are SQVTM and ANQGSEA. The CDR3 totals 12 residues. Deletions cut 4 bases from V and 2 bases from J, with 8 bases between. Written as DNA, the CDR3 is TGCAGCGTTGTTGGAGGGAACTATGGCTACACCTTC. It encodes CSVVGGNYGYTF.

V is TRBV4-1 and J is TRBJ2-4; TRBD2 agrees at 8 bases. Per the germline V gene, CDR1 is MGHRA and CDR2 is YSYEKL. The CDR3 length is 16 residues. The ends lost 2 bases at V and 6 bases at J; junction bases unmatched: 9. The CDR3 loop is CASSQSPGLVGNIQYF. In DNA form, the CDR3 reads TGCGCCAGCAGCCAATCCCCGGGACTAGTGGGAAACATTCAGTACTTC.

This chain's CDR3 is CASRDGRGRDNEKLFF. The CDR3 coding sequence is TGCGCCAGCAGGGACGGCCGAGGGAGGGATAATGAAAAACTGTTTTTT. This chain joins TRBV10-1 and TRBJ1-4, with no clear D. Trimming took off 6 bases at V and 4 bases at J, with 18 bases between the two ends. This CDR3 comprises 16 residues. Germline values: CDR1 WNHNN, CDR2 SYGVQD (reference sequence).

The chain uses TRBV30 and TRBJ1-2; 9 positions agree with TRBD1. J lost 3 bases, V lost 3 bases, and 11 bases had no gene match. This CDR3 spans 16 amino acids. Germline V gene lookup returns CDR1 GTSNPN and CDR2 SVGIG (reference sequence). DNA of the CDR3: TGTGCCTGGAGGCGTGGGGCGACAGGGGGTGACTATGGCTACACCTTC. Its translation: CAWRRGATGGDYGYTF.

Details on this clone: One end of the junction fails to match germline, which may point to a read error. V usage is TRBV5-1 and J usage is TRBJ2-2; 10 bases line up with TRBD2. Germline CDR1 SGHRS, CDR2 YFSETQ. This CDR3 has 17 residues. The CDR3: CASSLELAGAKTGELFF. CDR3 sequence (DNA): TGCGCCAGCAGCTTGGAGCTAGCGGGAGCGAAAACCGGGGAGCTGTTTTTT.

The chain is built from TRBV21-1 and TRBJ1-1. TRBV21-1 is classified as a pseudogene. There are 14 residues in the CDR3. The CDR3 is CASSKVSGGTEAFF. CDR3 nucleotides: TGTGCCAGCAGCAAAGTCTCGGGAGGCACTGAAGCTTTCTTT.

This clone has a single count. The chain is built from TRBV21-1 and TRBJ1-5; the D segment call TRBD1 is taken from the table without a DNA check. TRBV21-1 is a pseudogene segment. The CDR3 length is 17 residues. The DNA of the CDR3 is TGTGCCAGCAGCAATGAATGTTCTGGGGCTAGCAATCAGCCCCAGCATTTT. Translating it yields CASSNECSGASNQPQHF.

This clone was detected only once. Other DNA sequences in the sample encode the same CDR3. This chain connects TRBV5-5 to TRBJ2-7; 11 bases agree with TRBD2. CDR3 length: 15 residues. Germline-derived CDR1 and CDR2 are SGHKS and YYEKEE (reference sequence). The V and J ends lost 4 bases and 0 bases, in that order; junction bases with no gene match: 3. CDR3 sequence (DNA): TGTGCCAGCAGCCCTACTAGCGGGAGCTCCTACGAGCAGTACTTC. Residues: CASSPTSGSSYEQYF.

This clone was counted between two and nine times. This chain links TRBV2 with TRBJ1-2; D not resolved. Trimming cost V 10 bases and J 0 bases, with 12 bases left between them. This CDR3 has 13 amino acids. Per germline, CDR1 SNHLY and CDR2 FYNNEI. The CDR3 sequence: CAILTTANYGYTF. The DNA of the CDR3 is TGTGCCATCCTAACAACAGCTAACTATGGCTACACCTTC.

DNA for the CDR3: TGTGCCAGTAGTATGTCTACCCACAATGAGCAGTTCTTC. Protein product: CASSMSTHNEQFF. The J gene is TRBJ2-1, the V gene TRBV19; D not resolved. Germline-derived CDR1 and CDR2 are LNHDA and SQIVND (reference sequence). V lost 3 bases and J lost 5, with 8 bases in between. CDR3 length: 13 residues.

The chain couples TRBV19 to TRBJ1-5; 7 positions agree with TRBD1. Germline CDR1 reads LNHDA; CDR2 reads SQIVND (reference sequence). Trimming at V came to 7 bases and at J to 2 bases, leaving 5 bases not matched to a gene. CDR3 length: 14 amino acids. CDR3 DNA sequence: TGTGCCAGTACCGCGGGACAGCGCAATCAGCCCCAGCATTTT. This gives the protein CASTAGQRNQPQHF.

The CDR3 DNA sequence: TGTGCCAGCAGTGAAACACAAAACTATGGCTACACCTTC. Its translation: CASSETQNYGYTF. This chain connects TRBV6-1 to TRBJ1-2; D is unclear. The CDR3 length is 13 residues. V was shortened by 2 bases and J by 2 bases, with 6 bases between the two germline ends. CDR1 is MNHNS and CDR2 is SASEGT in the germline V gene.

This clone came up a few times. V is TRBV19 and J is TRBJ2-7; 10 nucleotides line up with TRBD1. J gave up 5 bases and V 5 bases, and 9 bases lay outside the gene matches. The CDR3 covers 15 residues. CDR1 and CDR2 (germline): LNHDA, SQIVND (reference sequence). The CDR3 loop is CASSLAGTGEHEQYF. CDR3 coding DNA: TGTGCCAGTAGTCTCGCCGGGACAGGGGAGCACGAGCAGTACTTC.

The chain recombines TRBV2 with TRBJ1-1; a weak D match, TRBD1 (5 bases). Looked up from germline, CDR1 is SNHLY and CDR2 is FYNNEI. This CDR3 comprises 13 residues. V was clipped by 6 bases and J by 4 bases, with 12 bases between them. CDR3 residues: CASSGDSITEAFF. The DNA of the CDR3 is TGTGCCAGCAGCGGTGACAGTATCACTGAAGCTTTCTTT.

This rearrangement joins TRBV9 to TRBJ1-2; D is possibly TRBD1 (6 bases). Germline CDR1 and CDR2: SGDLS and YYNGEE. The CDR3 loop spans 13 amino acids. Trimming took 4 bases from V and 8 from J, leaving 15 bases between them. The CDR3 sequence is CASSPRQVLGYTF. DNA for the CDR3: TGTGCCAGCAGCCCCCGACAGGTCCTAGGCTACACCTTC. Complete variable domain (other parts from reference TRBV9 and TRBJ1-2): DSGVTQTPKHLITATGQRVTLRCSPRSGDLSVYWYQQSLDQGLQFLIQYYNGEERAKGNILERFSAQQFPDLHSELNLSSLELGDSALYFCASSPRQVLGYTFGSGTRLTVV.

The V call is TRBV6-5, the J call TRBJ1-2; D gene unclear. Trimming took off 11 bases at V and 2 bases at J, with 18 bases between the two ends. The CDR3 is 14 residues long. Germline-derived CDR1 and CDR2 are MNHEY and SVGAGI. DNA of the CDR3: TGTGCCGCCTCGGCCGGGTCTCCCAACTATGGCTACACCTTC. It yields the protein CAASAGSPNYGYTF.

The V and J genes are TRBV5-1 and TRBJ1-3; TRBD1 matches at 8 bases. Germline V gene lookup returns CDR1 SGHRS and CDR2 YFSETQ. The CDR3 covers 19 residues. The V and J ends lost 1 base and 3 bases, in that order; junction bases with no gene match: 15. The CDR3 DNA sequence: TGCGCCAGCAGCTTGAGTGGGACGGACAGGGTCTTTCGTGGAAACACCATATATTTT. Encoded protein: CASSLSGTDRVFRGNTIYF. Combining the CDR3 with reference TRBV5-1 and TRBJ1-3 gives the whole variable domain KAGVTQTPRYLIKTRGQQVTLSCSPISGHRSVSWYQQTPGQGLQFLFEYFSETQRNKGNFPGRFSGRQFSNSRSEMNVSTLELGDSALYLCASSLSGTDRVFRGNTIYFGEGSWLTVV.

This sequence joins TRBV30 and TRBJ2-5, with D possibly matching TRBD2 (5 bases). CDR3 size: 14 residues. V was cut by 0 bases and J by 2 bases, with 10 bases left in between. Germline V gene data show CDR1 as GTSNPN and CDR2 as SVGIG (reference sequence). CDR3 nucleotides: TGTGCCTGGAGTGTATCCTGGACTCAAGAGACCCAGTACTTC. The encoded protein is CAWSVSWTQETQYF.